The TCR beta chain under discussion was sequenced for a study of cytomegalovirus exposure and HLA in healthy donors. Trimming pared 3 bases from V and 2 bases from J, leaving 7 bases between. The CDR3 is 14 residues long. The germline V gene has CDR1 SGHTA and CDR2 FQGNSA. The PCR was carried out with 60 Vbeta primers and 13 Jbeta primers. Using immunoSEQ multiplex PCR, the repertoire was profiled, and TCRdb retains in-frame clones only, with some absent. This repertoire shows some 150,000 clones, more than 75% found once; its top ten account for 3.5%. The chain carries TRBV7-2 and TRBJ1-4; D not certain. The sample comprised PBMCs. This receptor was identified in a human donor in good health. The CDR3 sequence is CASSLGRTNEKLFF. The CDR3 region has the DNA TGTGCCAGCAGCTTGGGCCGGACTAATGAAAAACTGTTTTTT.